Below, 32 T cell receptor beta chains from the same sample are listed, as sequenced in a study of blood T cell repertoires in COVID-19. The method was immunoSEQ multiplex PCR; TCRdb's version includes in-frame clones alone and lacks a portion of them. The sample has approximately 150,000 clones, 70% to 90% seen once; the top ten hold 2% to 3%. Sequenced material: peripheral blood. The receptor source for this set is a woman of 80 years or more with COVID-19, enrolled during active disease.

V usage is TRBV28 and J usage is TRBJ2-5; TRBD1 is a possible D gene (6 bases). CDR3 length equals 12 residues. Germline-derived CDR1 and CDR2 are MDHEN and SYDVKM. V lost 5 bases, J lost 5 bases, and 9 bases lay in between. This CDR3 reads CASSGTWETQYF. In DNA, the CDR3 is TGTGCCAGCAGTGGGACATGGGAGACCCAGTACTTC.

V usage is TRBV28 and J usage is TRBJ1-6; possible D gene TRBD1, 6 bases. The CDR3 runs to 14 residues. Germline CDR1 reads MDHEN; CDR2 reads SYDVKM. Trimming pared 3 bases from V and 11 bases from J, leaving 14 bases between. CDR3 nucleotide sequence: TGTGCCAGCAGTTTCGGGGGGACACCGACACCCCTCCACTTT. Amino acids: CASSFGGTPTPLHF.

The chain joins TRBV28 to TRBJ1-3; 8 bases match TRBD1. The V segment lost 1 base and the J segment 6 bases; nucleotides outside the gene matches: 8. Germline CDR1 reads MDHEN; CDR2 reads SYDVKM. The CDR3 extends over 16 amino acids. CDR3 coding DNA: TGTGCCAGCAGTTTATTAGCAGGGGGCGCAGAAAACACCATATATTTT. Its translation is CASSLLAGGAENTIYF.

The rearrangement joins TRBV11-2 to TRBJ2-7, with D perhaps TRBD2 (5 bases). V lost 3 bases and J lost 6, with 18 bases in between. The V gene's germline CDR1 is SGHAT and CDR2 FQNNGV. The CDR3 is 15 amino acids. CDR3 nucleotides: TGTGCCAGCAGCTTGGTCTCGGGTAAAGCGGCCGAGCAGTACTTC. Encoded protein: CASSLVSGKAAEQYF.

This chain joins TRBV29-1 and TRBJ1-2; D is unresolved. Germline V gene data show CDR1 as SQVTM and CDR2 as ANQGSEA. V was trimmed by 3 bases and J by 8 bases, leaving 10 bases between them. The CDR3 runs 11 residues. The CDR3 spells CSVDSGYGYTF. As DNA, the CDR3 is TGCAGCGTTGATTCAGGATACGGCTACACCTTC.

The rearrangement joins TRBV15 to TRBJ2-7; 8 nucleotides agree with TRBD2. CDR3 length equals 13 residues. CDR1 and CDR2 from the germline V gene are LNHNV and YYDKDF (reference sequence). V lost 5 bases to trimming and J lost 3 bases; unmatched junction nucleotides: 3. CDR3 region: CATSREGLYEQYF. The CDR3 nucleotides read TGTGCCACCAGCCGGGAGGGGCTCTACGAGCAGTACTTC.

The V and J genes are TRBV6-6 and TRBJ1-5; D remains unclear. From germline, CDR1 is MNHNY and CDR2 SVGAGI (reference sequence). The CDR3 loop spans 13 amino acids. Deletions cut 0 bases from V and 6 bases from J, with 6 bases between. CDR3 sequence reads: CASSYSAVQPQHF. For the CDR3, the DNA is TGTGCCAGCAGTTACTCGGCGGTTCAGCCCCAGCATTTT.

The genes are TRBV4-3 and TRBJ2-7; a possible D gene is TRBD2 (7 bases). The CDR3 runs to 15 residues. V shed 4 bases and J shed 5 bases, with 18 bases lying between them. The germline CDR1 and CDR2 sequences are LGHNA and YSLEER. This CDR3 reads CASSLGARGRDEQYF. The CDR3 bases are TGCGCCAGCAGCCTGGGGGCGCGGGGGCGCGACGAGCAGTACTTC.

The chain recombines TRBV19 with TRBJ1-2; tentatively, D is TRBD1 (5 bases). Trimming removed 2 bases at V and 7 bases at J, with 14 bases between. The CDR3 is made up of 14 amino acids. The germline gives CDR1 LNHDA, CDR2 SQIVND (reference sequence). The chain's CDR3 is CASSISGLLSGYTF. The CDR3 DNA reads TGTGCCAGTAGTATATCGGGACTGTTAAGTGGCTACACCTTC.

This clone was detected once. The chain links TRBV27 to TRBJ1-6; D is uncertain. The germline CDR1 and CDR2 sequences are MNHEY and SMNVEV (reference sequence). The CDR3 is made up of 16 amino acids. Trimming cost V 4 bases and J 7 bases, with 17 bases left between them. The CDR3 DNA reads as TGTGCCAGCAGTTATGGCAGGTCCATCCCGAATTCACCCCTCCACTTT. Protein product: CASSYGRSIPNSPLHF.

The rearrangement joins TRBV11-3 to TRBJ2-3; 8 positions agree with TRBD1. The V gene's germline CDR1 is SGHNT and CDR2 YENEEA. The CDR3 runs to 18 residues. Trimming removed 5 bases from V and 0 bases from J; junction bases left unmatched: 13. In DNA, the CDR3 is TGTGCCAGCAGCCCAGACCCCCGACAGGGGAGTAGCACAGATACGCAGTATTTT. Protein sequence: CASSPDPRQGSSTDTQYF. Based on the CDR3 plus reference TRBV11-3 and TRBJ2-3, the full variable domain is EAGVVQSPRYKIIEKKQPVAFWCNPISGHNTLYWYLQNLGQGPELLIRYENEEAVDDSQLPKDRFSAERLKGVDSTLKIQPAELGDSAVYLCASSPDPRQGSSTDTQYFGPGTRLTVL.

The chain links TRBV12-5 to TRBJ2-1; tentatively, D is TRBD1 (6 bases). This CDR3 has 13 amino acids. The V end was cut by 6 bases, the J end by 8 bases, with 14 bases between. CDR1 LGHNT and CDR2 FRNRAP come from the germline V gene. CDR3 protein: CASGLEGVYEQFF. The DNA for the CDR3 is TGTGCTAGTGGCCTTGAGGGGGTCTATGAGCAGTTCTTC.

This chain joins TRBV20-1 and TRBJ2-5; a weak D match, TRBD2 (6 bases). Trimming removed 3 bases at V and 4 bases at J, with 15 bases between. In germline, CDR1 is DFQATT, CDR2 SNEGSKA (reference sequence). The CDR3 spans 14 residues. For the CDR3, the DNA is TGCAGTGCTAGTGGCCTAGCGCCTGGAGAGACCCAGTACTTC. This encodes CSASGLAPGETQYF.

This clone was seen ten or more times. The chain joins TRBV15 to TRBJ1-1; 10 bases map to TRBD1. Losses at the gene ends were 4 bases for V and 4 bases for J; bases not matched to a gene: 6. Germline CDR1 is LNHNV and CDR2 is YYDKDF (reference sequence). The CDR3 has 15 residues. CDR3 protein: CATSNVRTGGTEAFF. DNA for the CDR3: TGTGCCACCAGCAATGTCAGGACAGGGGGCACTGAAGCTTTCTTT.

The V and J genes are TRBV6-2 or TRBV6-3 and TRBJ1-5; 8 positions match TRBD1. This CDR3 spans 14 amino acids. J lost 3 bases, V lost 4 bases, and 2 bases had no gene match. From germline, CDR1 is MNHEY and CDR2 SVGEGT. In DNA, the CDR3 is TGTGCCAGCAGTTGGACAGGGCCCAATCAGCCCCAGCATTTT. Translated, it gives CASSWTGPNQPQHF.

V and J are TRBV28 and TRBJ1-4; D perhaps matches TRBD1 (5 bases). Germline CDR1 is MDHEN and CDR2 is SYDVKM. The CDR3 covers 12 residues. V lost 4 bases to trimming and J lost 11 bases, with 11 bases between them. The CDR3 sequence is CASSSRGTKLFF. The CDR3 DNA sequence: TGTGCCAGCAGTTCCCGGGGGACGAAACTGTTTTTT. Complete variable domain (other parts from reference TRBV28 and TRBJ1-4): DVKVTQSSRYLVKRTGEKVFLECVQDMDHENMFWYRQDPGLGLRLIYFSYDVKMKEKGDIPEGYSVSREKKERFSLILESASTNQTSMYLCASSSRGTKLFFGSGTQLSVL.

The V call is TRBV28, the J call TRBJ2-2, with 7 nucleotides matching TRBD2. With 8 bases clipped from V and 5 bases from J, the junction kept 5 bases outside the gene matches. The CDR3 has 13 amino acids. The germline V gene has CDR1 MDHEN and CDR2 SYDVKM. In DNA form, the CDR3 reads TGTGCCAGCGGGAGGGAGGGGACCGGGGAGCTGTTTTTT. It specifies CASGREGTGELFF.

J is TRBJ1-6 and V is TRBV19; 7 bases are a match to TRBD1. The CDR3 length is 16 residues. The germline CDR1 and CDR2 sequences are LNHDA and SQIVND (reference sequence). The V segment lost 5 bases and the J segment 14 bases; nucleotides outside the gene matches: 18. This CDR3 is CASSSGQAAPSRALHF. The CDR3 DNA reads TGTGCCAGTAGTTCCGGACAGGCGGCACCTAGTCGGGCCCTCCACTTT.

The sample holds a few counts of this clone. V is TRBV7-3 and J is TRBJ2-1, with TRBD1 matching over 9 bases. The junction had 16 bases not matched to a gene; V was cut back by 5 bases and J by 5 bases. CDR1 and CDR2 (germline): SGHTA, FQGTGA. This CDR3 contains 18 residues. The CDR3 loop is CASSLGTGSRLAHNEQFF. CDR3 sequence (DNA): TGTGCCAGCAGCCTCGGGACAGGGTCCCGGCTAGCGCACAATGAGCAGTTCTTC.

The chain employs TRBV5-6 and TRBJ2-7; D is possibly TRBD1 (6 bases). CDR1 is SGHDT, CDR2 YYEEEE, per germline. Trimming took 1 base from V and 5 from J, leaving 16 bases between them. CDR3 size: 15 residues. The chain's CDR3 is CASSLPGDRSNEQYF. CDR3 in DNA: TGTGCCAGCAGCTTGCCAGGGGATAGAAGTAACGAGCAGTACTTC.

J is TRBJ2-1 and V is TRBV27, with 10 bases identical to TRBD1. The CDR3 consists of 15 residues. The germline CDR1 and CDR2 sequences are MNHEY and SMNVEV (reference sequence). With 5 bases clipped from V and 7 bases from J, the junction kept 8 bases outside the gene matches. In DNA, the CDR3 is TGTGCCAGCAGTGAGGGGACAGGGGTTAGGAATGAGCAGTTCTTC. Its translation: CASSEGTGVRNEQFF.

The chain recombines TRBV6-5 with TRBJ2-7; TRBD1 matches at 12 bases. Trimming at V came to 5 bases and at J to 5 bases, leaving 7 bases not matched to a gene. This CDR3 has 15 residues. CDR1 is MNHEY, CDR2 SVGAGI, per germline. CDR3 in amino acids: CASSNRDRGLNEQYF. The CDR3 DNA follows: TGTGCCAGCAGTAACCGGGACAGGGGGCTCAACGAGCAGTACTTC.

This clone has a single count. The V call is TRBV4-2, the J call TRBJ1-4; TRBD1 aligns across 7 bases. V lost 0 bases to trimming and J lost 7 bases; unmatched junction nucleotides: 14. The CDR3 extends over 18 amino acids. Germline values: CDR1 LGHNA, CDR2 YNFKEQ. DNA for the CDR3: TGTGCCAGCAGCCAAGAGGCAGCCACCGGGACAGAACTTGAAAAACTGTTTTTT. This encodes CASSQEAATGTELEKLFF.

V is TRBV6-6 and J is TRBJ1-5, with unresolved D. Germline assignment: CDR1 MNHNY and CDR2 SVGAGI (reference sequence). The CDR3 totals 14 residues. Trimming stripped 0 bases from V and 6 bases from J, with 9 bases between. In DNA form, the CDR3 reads TGTGCCAGCAGTTACTCGTCGGTGAGTCAGCCCCAGCATTTT. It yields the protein CASSYSSVSQPQHF.

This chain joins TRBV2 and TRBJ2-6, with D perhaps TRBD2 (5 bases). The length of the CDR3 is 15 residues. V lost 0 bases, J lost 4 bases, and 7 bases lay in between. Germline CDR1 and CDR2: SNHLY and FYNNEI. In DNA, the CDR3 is TGTGCCAGCAGTGAAGCAACTAGGGGGGCCAACGTCCTGACTTTC. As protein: CASSEATRGANVLTF.

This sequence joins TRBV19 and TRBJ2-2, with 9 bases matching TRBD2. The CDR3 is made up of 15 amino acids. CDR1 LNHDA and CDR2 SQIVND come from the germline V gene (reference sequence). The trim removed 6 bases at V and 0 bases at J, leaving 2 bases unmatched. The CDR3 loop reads CASSPSGANTGELFF. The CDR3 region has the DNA TGTGCCAGTAGCCCTAGCGGGGCGAACACCGGGGAGCTGTTTTTT.

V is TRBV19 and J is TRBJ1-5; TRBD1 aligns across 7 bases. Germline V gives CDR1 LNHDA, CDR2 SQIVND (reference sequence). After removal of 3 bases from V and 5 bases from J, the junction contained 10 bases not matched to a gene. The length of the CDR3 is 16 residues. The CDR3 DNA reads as TGTGCCAGTAGTATCCCCTCACCCAGGGGGGATCAGCCCCAGCATTTT. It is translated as CASSIPSPRGDQPQHF.

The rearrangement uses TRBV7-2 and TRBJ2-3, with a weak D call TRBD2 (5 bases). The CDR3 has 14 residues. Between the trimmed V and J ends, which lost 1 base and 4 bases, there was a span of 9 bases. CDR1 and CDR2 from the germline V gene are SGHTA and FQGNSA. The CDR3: CASSLGGSADTQYF. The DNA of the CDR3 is TGTGCCAGCAGCTTAGGAGGGAGCGCAGATACGCAGTATTTT.

In nucleotides, the CDR3 is TGTGCCAGCAGTTTTACAGGGATTAACTCTCCCTATAATTCACCCCTCCACTTT. This gives the protein CASSFTGINSPYNSPLHF. The rearrangement joins TRBV27 to TRBJ1-6, with D perhaps TRBD1 (6 bases). The CDR3 spans 18 residues. V lost 3 bases and J 2 bases, leaving 17 bases between the germline ends. Germline CDR1 MNHEY, CDR2 SMNVEV (reference sequence).

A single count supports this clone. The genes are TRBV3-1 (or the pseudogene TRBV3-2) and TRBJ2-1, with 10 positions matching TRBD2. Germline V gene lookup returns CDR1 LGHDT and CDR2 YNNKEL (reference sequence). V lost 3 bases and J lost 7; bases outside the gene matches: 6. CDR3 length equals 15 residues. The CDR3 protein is CASSQLAGVGNEQFF. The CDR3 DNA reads TGTGCCAGCAGCCAGCTAGCGGGAGTCGGTAATGAGCAGTTCTTC.

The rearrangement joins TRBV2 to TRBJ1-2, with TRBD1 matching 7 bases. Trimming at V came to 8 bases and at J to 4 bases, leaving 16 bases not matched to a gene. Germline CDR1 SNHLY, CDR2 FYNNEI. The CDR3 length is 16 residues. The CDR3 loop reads CASGDGGQGDVYGYTF. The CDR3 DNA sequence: TGTGCCAGCGGAGACGGAGGGCAGGGGGATGTCTATGGCTACACCTTC.

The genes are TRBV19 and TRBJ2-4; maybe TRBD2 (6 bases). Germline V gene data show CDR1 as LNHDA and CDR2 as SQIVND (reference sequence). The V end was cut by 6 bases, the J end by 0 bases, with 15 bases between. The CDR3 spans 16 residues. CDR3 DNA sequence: TGTGCCAGTAGCCCTTCGGGAGTGATAGCCAAAAACATTCAGTACTTC. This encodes CASSPSGVIAKNIQYF.